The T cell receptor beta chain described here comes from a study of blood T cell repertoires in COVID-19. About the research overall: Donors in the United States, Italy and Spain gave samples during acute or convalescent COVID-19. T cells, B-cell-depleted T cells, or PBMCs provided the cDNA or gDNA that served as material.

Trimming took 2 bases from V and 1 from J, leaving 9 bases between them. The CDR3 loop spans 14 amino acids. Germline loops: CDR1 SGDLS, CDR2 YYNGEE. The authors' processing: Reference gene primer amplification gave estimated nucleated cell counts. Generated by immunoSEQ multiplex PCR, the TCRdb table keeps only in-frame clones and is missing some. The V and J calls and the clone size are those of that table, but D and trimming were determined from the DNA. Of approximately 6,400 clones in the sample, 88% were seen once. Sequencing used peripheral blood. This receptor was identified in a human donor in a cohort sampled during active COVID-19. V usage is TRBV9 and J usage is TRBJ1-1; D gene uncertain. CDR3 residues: CASSVEQKNTEAFF. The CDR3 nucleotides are TGTGCCAGCAGCGTGGAGCAAAAGAACACTGAAGCTTTCTTT.